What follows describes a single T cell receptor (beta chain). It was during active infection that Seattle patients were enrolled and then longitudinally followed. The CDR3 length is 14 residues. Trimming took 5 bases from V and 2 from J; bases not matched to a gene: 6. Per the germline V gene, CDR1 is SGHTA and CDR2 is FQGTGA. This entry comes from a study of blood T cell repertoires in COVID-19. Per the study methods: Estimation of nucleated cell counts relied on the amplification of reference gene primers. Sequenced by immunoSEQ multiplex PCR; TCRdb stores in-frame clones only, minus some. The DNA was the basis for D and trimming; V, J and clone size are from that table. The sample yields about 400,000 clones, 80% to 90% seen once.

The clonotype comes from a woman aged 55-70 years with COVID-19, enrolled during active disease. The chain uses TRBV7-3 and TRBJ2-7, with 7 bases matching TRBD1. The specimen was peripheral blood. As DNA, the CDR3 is TGTGCCAGCAGCCCTGGACAGGTCCCCTACGAGCAGTACTTC. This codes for CASSPGQVPYEQYF.